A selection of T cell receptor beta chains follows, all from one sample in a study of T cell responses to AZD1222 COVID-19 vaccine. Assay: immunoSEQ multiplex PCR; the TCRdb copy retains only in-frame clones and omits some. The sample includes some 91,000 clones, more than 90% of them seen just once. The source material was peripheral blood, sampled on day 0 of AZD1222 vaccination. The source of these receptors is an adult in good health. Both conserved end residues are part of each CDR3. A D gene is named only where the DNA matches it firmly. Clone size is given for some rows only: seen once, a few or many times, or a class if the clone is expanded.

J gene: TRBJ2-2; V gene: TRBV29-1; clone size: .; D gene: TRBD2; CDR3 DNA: TGCAGCGCTTTACTAGCGAGGAACACCGGGGAGCTGTTTTTT; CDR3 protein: CSALLARNTGELFF
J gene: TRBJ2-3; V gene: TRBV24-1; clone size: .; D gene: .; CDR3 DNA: TGTGCCACCAGTGGGGGGTATGGCATGGGCACAGATACGCAGTATTTT; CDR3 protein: CATSGGYGMGTDTQYF
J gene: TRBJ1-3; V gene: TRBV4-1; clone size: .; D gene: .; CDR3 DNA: TGCGCCAGCAGCCAAGACCCGCTGCTTTCGGACACCATATATTTT; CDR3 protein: CASSQDPLLSDTIYF
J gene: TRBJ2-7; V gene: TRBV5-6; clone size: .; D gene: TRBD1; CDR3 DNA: TGTGCCAGCAGCTCTGCCGGGACAGGCTTGGCCTACGAGCAGTACTTC; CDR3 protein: CASSSAGTGLAYEQYF
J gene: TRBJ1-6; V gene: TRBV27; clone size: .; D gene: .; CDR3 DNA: TGTGCCAGCAGTCCCCGTTCCTATAATTCACCCCTCCACTTT; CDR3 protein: CASSPRSYNSPLHF
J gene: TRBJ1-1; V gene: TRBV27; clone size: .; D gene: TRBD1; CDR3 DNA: TGTGCCAGCAGCCCCTACGGACAGGGGGGAAACTACGAAGCTTTCTTT; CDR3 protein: CASSPYGQGGNYEAFF
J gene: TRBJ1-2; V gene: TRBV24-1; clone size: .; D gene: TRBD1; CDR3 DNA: TGTGCCACCAGTCCAGGGGGGAACTATGGCTACACCTTC; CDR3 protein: CATSPGGNYGYTF
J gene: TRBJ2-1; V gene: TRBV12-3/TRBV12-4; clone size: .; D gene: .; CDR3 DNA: TGTGCCAGCAGTAATTGGGGTGAGCAGTTCTTC; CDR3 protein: CASSNWGEQFF
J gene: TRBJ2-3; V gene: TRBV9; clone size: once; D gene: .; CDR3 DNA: TGTGCCAGCAGCGGTATAGGGAACGCAGATACGCAGTATTTT; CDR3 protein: CASSGIGNADTQYF
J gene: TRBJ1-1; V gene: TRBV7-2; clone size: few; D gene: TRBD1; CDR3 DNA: TGTGCCAGCAGCGGACAGGGGTTGGGTGAAGCTTTCTTT; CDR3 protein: CASSGQGLGEAFF
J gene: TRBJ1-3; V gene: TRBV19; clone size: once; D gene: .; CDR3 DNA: TGTGCCAGTCCTGCCAGCTCTGGAAACACCATATATTTT; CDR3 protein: CASPASSGNTIYF
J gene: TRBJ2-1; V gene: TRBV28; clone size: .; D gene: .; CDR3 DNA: TGTGCCAGCAGGGGCTACAATGAGCAGTTCTTC; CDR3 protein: CASRGYNEQFF
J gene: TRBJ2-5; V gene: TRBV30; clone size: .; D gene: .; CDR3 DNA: TGTGCCTGGAGTGTACGAATGGAGACCCAGTACTTC; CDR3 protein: CAWSVRMETQYF
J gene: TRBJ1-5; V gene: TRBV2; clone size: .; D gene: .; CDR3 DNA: TGTGCCAGCAGTCGCCAGCCAACAGGGATCATAAGTCAGCCCCAGCATTTT; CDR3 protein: CASSRQPTGIISQPQHF
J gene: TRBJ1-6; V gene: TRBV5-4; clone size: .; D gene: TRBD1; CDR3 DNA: TGTGCCAGCAGCTTGGGTGAGGGGGCGGGTTCACCCCTCCACTTT; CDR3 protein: CASSLGEGAGSPLHF
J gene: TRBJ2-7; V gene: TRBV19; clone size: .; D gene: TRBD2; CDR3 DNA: TGTGCCAGTAGTAGGCTAGCGGGCTCATACGAGCAGTACTTC; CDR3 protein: CASSRLAGSYEQYF
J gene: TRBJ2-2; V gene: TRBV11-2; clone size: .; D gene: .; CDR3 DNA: TGTGCCAGCAGCCTAGGCCGGGCGAACGGGGAGCTGTTTTTT; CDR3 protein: CASSLGRANGELFF
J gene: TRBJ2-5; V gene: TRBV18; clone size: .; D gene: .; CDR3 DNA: TGTGCCAGCTCACGGGGACACTCACAAGAGACCCAGTACTTC; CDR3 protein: CASSRGHSQETQYF
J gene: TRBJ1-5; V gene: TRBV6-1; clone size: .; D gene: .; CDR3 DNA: TGTGCCAGCAGTGTTCAAAGGGATGAACTGGGTCAGCCCCAGCATTTT; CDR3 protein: CASSVQRDELGQPQHF
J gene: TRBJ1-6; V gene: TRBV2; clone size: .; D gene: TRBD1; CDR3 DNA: TGTGCCAGCAGTGGTCCCGGGACAGGGACCCATGGGTCACCCCTCCACTTT; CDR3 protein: CASSGPGTGTHGSPLHF
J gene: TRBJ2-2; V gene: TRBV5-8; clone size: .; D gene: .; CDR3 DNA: TGTGCCAGCAGCTGGGGAGGTGGCCGGGAGCTGTTTTTT; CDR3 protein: CASSWGGGRELFF
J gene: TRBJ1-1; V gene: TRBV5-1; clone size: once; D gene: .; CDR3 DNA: TGCGCCAGCAGCTGGACAGCTGTAAACACTGAAGCTTTCTTT; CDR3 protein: CASSWTAVNTEAFF
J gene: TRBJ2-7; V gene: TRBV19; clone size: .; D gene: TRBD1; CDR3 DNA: TGTGCCAGTAGTCCCGGGACAGGGGGAAAGGAGGAGCAGTACTTC; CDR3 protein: CASSPGTGGKEEQYF
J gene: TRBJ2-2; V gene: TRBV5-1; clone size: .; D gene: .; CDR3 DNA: TGCGCCAGCAGCAAAGGACAGCCGAACACCGGGGAGCTGTTTTTT; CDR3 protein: CASSKGQPNTGELFF
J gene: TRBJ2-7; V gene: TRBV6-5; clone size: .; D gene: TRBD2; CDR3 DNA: TGTGCCAGCAGTTACGGGACTAGCGGGTTAAGCGAGCAGTACTTC; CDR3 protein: CASSYGTSGLSEQYF
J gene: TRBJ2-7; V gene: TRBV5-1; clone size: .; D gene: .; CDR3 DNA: TGCGCCAGCAGCTTGAGTAACGAGCAGTACTTC; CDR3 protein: CASSLSNEQYF
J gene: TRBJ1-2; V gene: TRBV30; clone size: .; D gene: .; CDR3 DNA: TGTGCCCGAGGGACGCAGGGAGGCTACACCTTC; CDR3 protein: CARGTQGGYTF
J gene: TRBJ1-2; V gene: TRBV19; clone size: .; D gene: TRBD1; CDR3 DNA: TGTGCCAGTAGTAGAGGGACAGGGCGTTTGAACTATGGCTACACCTTC; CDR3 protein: CASSRGTGRLNYGYTF
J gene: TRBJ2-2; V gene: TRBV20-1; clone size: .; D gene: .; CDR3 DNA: TGCAGTGCTAGTCCTCCCCCTTACACCGGGGAGCTGTTTTTT; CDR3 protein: CSASPPPYTGELFF
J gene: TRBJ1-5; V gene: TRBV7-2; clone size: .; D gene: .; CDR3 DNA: TGTGCCAGCAGCTTAGTTTTGGGGAATCAGCCCCAGCATTTT; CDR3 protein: CASSLVLGNQPQHF
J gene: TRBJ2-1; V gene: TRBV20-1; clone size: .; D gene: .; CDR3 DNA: TGCAGTGCTAGTGCCCAGGTTGACCCCGACAATGAGCAGTTCTTC; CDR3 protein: CSASAQVDPDNEQFF